The 10 T cell receptor beta chains listed next were all sequenced from one sample in a study of T-cell memory formation after mild COVID-19. MiXCR, run by TCRdb on the 5' RACE reads, gives a single entry per CDR3 protein. The top ten hold roughly 2.3% of the sample, which has about 190,000 distinct CDR3 sequences, about 16% seen once. The sequencing sample was made of PBMCs or a T cell subset sorted from them (not recorded which). These TCRs come from an adult woman who had mild COVID-19 (a few samples of this study predate the infection). Cell type and time point are not known.

There are a few counts of this clonotype. The CDR3 DNA sequence: TGTGCCACCAGCAGAGTCGCTGGACGCTACGAGCAGTACTTC. As protein: CATSRVAGRYEQYF. The J gene is TRBJ2-7, the V gene TRBV15; D uncertain. Trimming shortened V by 1 base and J by 3 bases, and 10 bases separated the two germline ends. CDR1 and CDR2 from the germline V gene are LNHNV and YYDKDF (reference sequence). CDR3 size: 14 residues.

A few counts support this clonotype. The chain is built from TRBV6-5 and TRBJ1-1, with D unclear. In germline, CDR1 is MNHEY, CDR2 SVGAGI. This CDR3 spans 15 amino acids. V was cut by 4 bases and J by 3 bases, with 15 bases left in between. CDR3 sequence reads: CASSLGGRTHTEAFF. For the CDR3, the DNA is TGTGCCAGCAGTTTGGGTGGCAGAACTCACACTGAAGCTTTCTTT.

V usage is TRBV5-1 and J usage is TRBJ2-7; 10 bases map to TRBD1. This CDR3 has 15 amino acids. V was pared by 5 bases and J by 4 bases, with 9 bases of the junction left unmatched. Germline values: CDR1 SGHRS, CDR2 YFSETQ. The CDR3 protein is CASSFIPGQGYEQYF. The DNA of the CDR3 is TGCGCCAGCAGTTTCATTCCGGGACAGGGGTACGAGCAGTACTTC.

This chain joins TRBV30 and TRBJ2-7; the D gene is possibly TRBD1 (5 bases). The V gene's germline CDR1 is GTSNPN and CDR2 SVGIG (reference sequence). This CDR3 comprises 12 residues. V lost 2 bases, J lost 9 bases, and 14 bases lay in between. This CDR3 is CAWSNRITLQYF. The CDR3 nucleotides read TGTGCCTGGAGTAACAGGATCACCCTGCAGTACTTC.

The rearrangement links TRBV7-2 to TRBJ2-2, with 7 nucleotides matching TRBD2. Germline V gene sequence: CDR1 SGHTA, CDR2 FQGNSA. The CDR3 totals 14 residues. The trim removed 0 bases at V and 8 bases at J, leaving 3 bases unmatched. The CDR3 sequence is CASSLARERGELFF. The CDR3 nucleotides read TGTGCCAGCAGCTTAGCGCGGGAGCGGGGGGAGCTGTTTTTT.

This clonotype was counted between two and nine times. The rearrangement joins TRBV7-9 to TRBJ2-1, with D possibly being TRBD2 (5 bases). The germline V and J ends were trimmed by 5 bases and 2 bases, with 13 bases remaining between them. The germline V gene has CDR1 SEHNR and CDR2 FQNEAQ (reference sequence). The CDR3 spans 15 residues. CDR3 in DNA: TGTGCCAGCAGCCCCCGCCCAGCGGCCTACAATGAGCAGTTCTTC. It specifies CASSPRPAAYNEQFF.

The gene calls are TRBV9 and TRBJ2-5; the D is unclear. CDR1 is SGDLS, CDR2 YYNGEE, per germline. Trimming left V 2 bases short and J 5 bases short, with 16 bases between. The CDR3 extends over 15 amino acids. The CDR3 is CASSVTEGSFETQYF. The CDR3 DNA reads TGTGCCAGCAGCGTTACTGAAGGGTCTTTCGAGACCCAGTACTTC. Supplemented by reference TRBV9 and TRBJ2-5, the full variable domain reads DSGVTQTPKHLITATGQRVTLRCSPRSGDLSVYWYQQSLDQGLQFLIQYYNGEERAKGNILERFSAQQFPDLHSELNLSSLELGDSALYFCASSVTEGSFETQYFGPGTRLLVL.

This clonotype turned up a few times. This chain links TRBV27 with TRBJ2-2; D possibly corresponds to TRBD2 (6 bases). Deletions cut 3 bases from V and 4 bases from J, with 15 bases between. The CDR3 length is 16 residues. Germline CDR1 is MNHEY and CDR2 is SMNVEV (reference sequence). The CDR3 coding sequence is TGTGCCAGCAGTTTCCTGGGGCTGGGGGGCACCGGGGAGCTGTTTTTT. This sequence encodes CASSFLGLGGTGELFF.

This clonotype was found a few times. CDR3 loop: CASTLKETQYF. The CDR3, as DNA: TGTGCCAGCACCTTGAAAGAGACCCAGTACTTC. The chain employs TRBV6-1 and TRBJ2-5; D unresolved. The CDR3 extends over 11 amino acids. V was cut by 7 bases and J by 3 bases, with 6 bases left in between. The germline CDR1 and CDR2 sequences are MNHNS and SASEGT.

The chain links TRBV7-9 to TRBJ2-2; tentatively, D is TRBD2 (6 bases). This CDR3 is built from 15 residues. The germline V gene encodes CDR1 SEHNR and CDR2 FQNEAQ (reference sequence). Trimming cost V 3 bases and J 3 bases, with 11 bases left between them. The CDR3 here is CASSFRDFDTGELFF. The CDR3 nucleotides are TGTGCCAGCAGCTTTCGGGACTTTGACACCGGGGAGCTGTTTTTT.